The 29 T cell receptor beta chains below come from one sample, sequenced in a study of blood T cell repertoires in COVID-19. Only in-frame clones appear in the TCRdb table, and some are missing; sequencing was by immunoSEQ multiplex PCR. The table has some 200,000 clones, just over 85% seen once. What was sequenced was peripheral blood. These receptors originate from a man aged 45-65 years with acute or convalescent COVID-19.

The chain employs TRBV6-1 and TRBJ1-2, with a possible D match to TRBD1 (6 bases). In germline, CDR1 is MNHNS, CDR2 SASEGT. The CDR3 sequence is 14 residues long. V was trimmed by 3 bases and J by 5 bases, leaving 13 bases between them. The CDR3 coding sequence is TGTGCCAGCAGTGAGACAGGATCAGGGTATGGCTACACCTTC. As protein: CASSETGSGYGYTF.

The J gene is TRBJ1-2, the V gene TRBV4-2, with D possibly TRBD1 on 6 matching bases. The V gene's germline CDR1 is LGHNA and CDR2 YNFKEQ. The length of the CDR3 is 16 residues. V gave up 1 base and J gave up 8 bases, with 20 bases separating them. CDR3 DNA: TGTGCCAGCAGCCAAGTTTTCCGGGACAAGAGTTTCGGCTACACCTTC. Its translation is CASSQVFRDKSFGYTF.

This chain links TRBV9 with TRBJ1-3; 7 nucleotides align to TRBD1. Trimming at V came to 5 bases and at J to 0 bases, leaving 2 bases not matched to a gene. The germline CDR1 and CDR2 sequences are SGDLS and YYNGEE. The CDR3 totals 14 residues. The CDR3 nucleotides read TGTGCCAGCAGGGGACAGTCCTCTGGAAACACCATATATTTT. This translates into CASRGQSSGNTIYF.

The gene calls are TRBV11-2 and TRBJ2-7; TRBD1 matches 7 bases. Looked up from germline, CDR1 is SGHAT and CDR2 is FQNNGV. After removal of 1 base from V and 3 bases from J, the junction contained 6 bases not matched to a gene. The CDR3 totals 15 residues. The CDR3 loop reads CASSLGGGEGYEQYF. Written as DNA, the CDR3 is TGTGCCAGCAGCTTAGGAGGGGGCGAAGGCTACGAGCAGTACTTC.

This clone showed up just a few times. V gene TRBV6-5 combines with J gene TRBJ2-7; D unresolved. Trimming pared 8 bases from V and 0 bases from J, leaving 14 bases between. The CDR3 sequence is 14 residues long. Germline CDR1 is MNHEY and CDR2 is SVGAGI. The CDR3 nucleotides read TGTGCCAGCGACGAGGTCCCAAGCTCCTACGAGCAGTACTTC. Encoded protein: CASDEVPSSYEQYF.

This chain joins TRBV6-5 and TRBJ1-2; no reliable D call. Germline V CDR1 and CDR2: MNHEY, SVGAGI. V shed 0 bases and J shed 9 bases, with 14 bases lying between them. The CDR3 covers 14 residues. CDR3 sequence reads: CASSYSTEARSYTF. CDR3 nucleotides: TGTGCCAGCAGTTACTCGACCGAGGCTAGGAGCTACACCTTC.

This chain uses TRBV5-4 with TRBJ2-3; 7 bases fit TRBD1. The CDR3 is made up of 13 amino acids. V lost 2 bases, J lost 6 bases, and 3 bases stayed unmatched. Germline V CDR1 and CDR2: SGHNT, YYREEE (reference sequence). The CDR3 loop reads CASSLKGADTQYF. CDR3 coding DNA: TGTGCCAGCAGCTTAAAGGGGGCGGATACGCAGTATTTT.

V gene TRBV10-1 combines with J gene TRBJ1-1; D is possibly TRBD1 (5 bases). Between the trimmed V and J ends, which lost 5 bases and 8 bases, there was a span of 21 bases. Looked up from germline, CDR1 is WNHNN and CDR2 is SYGVQD (reference sequence). This CDR3 region has 15 residues. Here the CDR3 reads CASSPEVRANSEAFF. In DNA, the CDR3 is TGCGCCAGCAGTCCTGAGGTCAGGGCGAACTCCGAAGCTTTCTTT.

The chain combines TRBV11-2 with TRBJ2-2; TRBD2 matches 7 bases. The V gene's germline CDR1 is SGHAT and CDR2 FQNNGV. Trimming at V came to 5 bases and at J to 1 base, leaving 13 bases not matched to a gene. The CDR3 spans 18 residues. The CDR3 here is CASSRPRERLVNTGELFF. CDR3 bases: TGTGCCAGCAGCCGCCCGCGGGAGAGGCTAGTGAACACCGGGGAGCTGTTTTTT.

This clone was recorded a few times. This sequence joins TRBV7-9 and TRBJ1-5; D gene uncertain. Trimming shortened V by 4 bases and J by 8 bases, and 9 bases separated the two germline ends. This CDR3 is 12 amino acids long. CDR1 is SEHNR, CDR2 FQNEAQ, per germline (reference sequence). This CDR3 is CASSYGEEPQHF. DNA of the CDR3: TGTGCCAGCAGCTATGGTGAGGAGCCCCAGCATTTT.

For the CDR3, the DNA is TGTGCCAGCAGTCAAATGACAGGGCTCATCTACGAGCAGTACTTC. Amino acids: CASSQMTGLIYEQYF. The chain couples TRBV6-6 to TRBJ2-7; 7 bases agree with TRBD1. The CDR3 totals 15 residues. Germline values: CDR1 MNHNY, CDR2 SVGAGI (reference sequence). After removal of 5 bases from V and 3 bases from J, the junction contained 10 bases not matched to a gene.

The rearrangement joins TRBV10-1 to TRBJ1-2; 9 bases line up with TRBD1. V gave up 0 bases and J gave up 4 bases; unmatched junction bases: 3. Germline V gene lookup returns CDR1 WNHNN and CDR2 SYGVQD (reference sequence). There are 15 residues in the CDR3. DNA of the CDR3: TGCGCCAGCAGTGAGTCGACAGGGGGGATCTATGGCTACACCTTC. Encoded protein: CASSESTGGIYGYTF.

This chain connects TRBV19 to TRBJ1-5; the match to TRBD1 covers 7 bases. The CDR3 consists of 15 residues. CDR1 and CDR2 (germline): LNHDA, SQIVND (reference sequence). V lost 7 bases and J lost 4; bases outside the gene matches: 10. The CDR3, as DNA: TGTGCCAGTACATCACCGGGACAGCGTAATCAGCCCCAGCATTTT. The encoded protein is CASTSPGQRNQPQHF. Filled out from reference TRBV19 and TRBJ1-5, the complete variable domain reads DGGITQSPKYLFRKEGQNVTLSCEQNLNHDAMYWYRQDPGQGLRLIYYSQIVNDFQKGDIAEGYSVSREKKESFPLTVTSAQKNPTAFYLCASTSPGQRNQPQHFGDGTRLSIL.

The genes are TRBV6-1 and TRBJ1-6, with D unresolved. V dropped 2 bases and J dropped 8 bases, with 28 bases sitting between them. CDR3 size: 20 residues. The germline CDR1 and CDR2 sequences are MNHNS and SASEGT. CDR3 in amino acids: CASSERGYGRTGNLHSPLHF. The CDR3 nucleotides read TGTGCCAGCAGTGAACGGGGATACGGCCGGACCGGTAACCTCCATTCACCCCTCCACTTT.

This chain connects TRBV24-1 to TRBJ1-1, with 8 bases identical to TRBD1. Germline V lookup: CDR1 KGHDR, CDR2 SFDVKD. CDR3 length: 14 residues. V shed 3 bases, J shed 8 bases, and the junction held 7 bases outside the gene matches. CDR3: CATSDPRTGPEAFF. CDR3 bases: TGTGCCACCAGTGATCCGAGGACAGGGCCGGAAGCTTTCTTT.

This clone was counted a few times. The chain recombines TRBV15 with TRBJ2-3; D possibly corresponds to TRBD2 (5 bases). Deletions cut 6 bases from V and 7 bases from J, with 14 bases between. Germline V gene data show CDR1 as LNHNV and CDR2 as YYDKDF (reference sequence). The CDR3 is 13 amino acids. DNA for the CDR3: TGTGCCACCAGTTCCCTTGGAGGACATACGCAGTATTTT. As protein: CATSSLGGHTQYF.

The chain couples TRBV6-5 to TRBJ2-5; no firm D call. Trimming took off 0 bases at V and 1 base at J, with 3 bases between the two ends. Per germline, CDR1 MNHEY and CDR2 SVGAGI. The CDR3 runs to 13 residues. CDR3 nucleotide sequence: TGTGCCAGCAGTTACTCGGCCCAAGAGACCCAGTACTTC. It yields the protein CASSYSAQETQYF.

This clone was detected only a few times. V and J are TRBV6-4 and TRBJ1-4, with 10 bases identical to TRBD1. The CDR3 is 15 amino acids. The germline V gene encodes CDR1 MRHNA and CDR2 SNTAGT. Trimming removed 2 bases from V and 7 bases from J; junction bases left unmatched: 4. CDR3 coding DNA: TGTGCCAGCAGTGACGTAGACAGGGGGCTTGAAAAACTGTTTTTT. Its protein is CASSDVDRGLEKLFF.

The chain employs TRBV9 and TRBJ2-2, with a tentative D call TRBD2 (5 bases). Trimming took off 2 bases at V and 0 bases at J, with 11 bases between the two ends. The length of the CDR3 is 16 residues. In germline, CDR1 is SGDLS, CDR2 YYNGEE. CDR3 DNA: TGTGCCAGCAGCGTGAGAACGGGGACGAACACCGGGGAGCTGTTTTTT. Its translation: CASSVRTGTNTGELFF.

The V and J genes are TRBV7-3 and TRBJ1-1, with D hard to call. This CDR3 comprises 13 residues. Germline-derived CDR1 and CDR2 are SGHTA and FQGTGA. The V end lost 9 bases, the J end lost 3 bases, and 14 bases lay between the germline ends. The CDR3, as DNA: TGTGCCAGTAGCGGAGGGCTGCACACTGAAGCTTTCTTT. This codes for CASSGGLHTEAFF.

This chain links TRBV29-1 with TRBJ1-2; D is unresolved. The V gene lost 4 bases and the J gene lost 4 bases, with 10 bases spanning the gap. The CDR3 extends over 12 amino acids. Germline V gene lookup returns CDR1 SQVTM and CDR2 ANQGSEA. The CDR3 DNA reads TGCAGCGTTGTCCGCTCGGGCTATGGCTACACCTTC. Translated: CSVVRSGYGYTF.

This chain joins TRBV27 and TRBJ1-6; D possibly corresponds to TRBD1 (6 bases). Trimming stripped 6 bases from V and 8 bases from J, with 11 bases between. CDR1 and CDR2 (germline): MNHEY, SMNVEV (reference sequence). The CDR3 loop spans 13 amino acids. CDR3 protein: CASSPWTDSPLHF. For the CDR3, the DNA is TGTGCCAGCAGCCCTTGGACAGATTCACCCCTCCACTTT.

The chain combines TRBV2 with TRBJ2-5; TRBD2 might be the D (5 bases). The CDR3 spans 12 residues. Germline values: CDR1 SNHLY, CDR2 FYNNEI. V was trimmed by 6 bases and J by 1 base, leaving 6 bases between them. In nucleotides, the CDR3 is TGTGCCAGCAGGGAGGTCCAAGAGACCCAGTACTTC. Translated, it gives CASREVQETQYF. Drawing the rest from reference TRBV2 and TRBJ2-5, the complete variable domain is EPEVTQTPSHQVTQMGQEVILRCVPISNHLYFYWYRQILGQKVEFLVSFYNNEISEKSEIFDDQFSVERPDGSNFTLKIRSTKLEDSAMYFCASREVQETQYFGPGTRLLVL.

This clone was seen just once. CDR3 protein: CARCGYRGLYGYTF. CDR3 DNA: TGTGCCAGATGCGGATACAGGGGCCTTTATGGCTACACCTTC. V is TRBV21-1 and J is TRBJ1-2; the listed D gene, TRBD1, was not tested against the DNA. TRBV21-1 is shown as a pseudogene. CDR3 length: 14 residues.

The table lists this clone with a few counts. In nucleotides, the CDR3 is TGTGCCAGCTCACCGGGACAGGAGTCACCCCTCCACTTT. Its protein product is CASSPGQESPLHF. The chain uses TRBV18 and TRBJ1-6, with 8 bases lining up with TRBD1. Germline trimming cut 3 bases from V and 10 bases from J; bases unmatched to any gene: 2. Germline V CDR1 and CDR2: KGHSH, LQKENI. This CDR3 region has 13 residues.

In DNA, the CDR3 is TGTGCCAGCAGCTTGGCCGAGGGGGGGGACAGGGGAACCTACGAGCAGTACTTC. Protein sequence: CASSLAEGGDRGTYEQYF. The chain couples TRBV5-4 to TRBJ2-7; TRBD1 aligns across 10 bases. V lost 0 bases to trimming and J lost 2 bases; unmatched junction nucleotides: 11. Per the germline V gene, CDR1 is SGHNT and CDR2 is YYREEE (reference sequence). This CDR3 is built from 18 residues.

The genes are TRBV7-9 and TRBJ1-2, with D hard to call. The germline CDR1 and CDR2 sequences are SEHNR and FQNEAQ (reference sequence). Trimming shortened V by 4 bases and J by 4 bases, and 7 bases separated the two germline ends. CDR3 length: 12 amino acids. The CDR3 sequence: CASSSGAYGYTF. CDR3 nucleotide sequence: TGTGCCAGCAGCTCCGGTGCCTATGGCTACACCTTC.

This clone appeared once. The J gene is TRBJ1-5, the V gene TRBV2; D gene unclear. Germline assignment: CDR1 SNHLY and CDR2 FYNNEI. With 5 bases removed from V and 5 bases from J, the gap between germline ends came to 13 bases. The CDR3 covers 14 residues. The CDR3 region is CASSQDAFDQPQHF. The CDR3 nucleotides read TGTGCCAGCAGTCAGGATGCTTTTGATCAGCCCCAGCATTTT.

This chain connects TRBV19 to TRBJ2-7; TRBD1 matches 10 bases. CDR3 length: 14 residues. Germline V gives CDR1 LNHDA, CDR2 SQIVND (reference sequence). Germline trimming cut 8 bases from V and 4 bases from J; bases unmatched to any gene: 8. For the CDR3, the DNA is TGTGCCAGTGCATCGTGGGACAGGGGTTACGAGCAGTACTTC. As protein: CASASWDRGYEQYF. The full variable domain, with the rest looked up from reference TRBV19 and TRBJ2-7, is DGGITQSPKYLFRKEGQNVTLSCEQNLNHDAMYWYRQDPGQGLRLIYYSQIVNDFQKGDIAEGYSVSREKKESFPLTVTSAQKNPTAFYLCASASWDRGYEQYFGPGTRLTVT.